This TCR beta chain was captured by sequencing in a study of human T cells and chemical hapten exposure. Looking at the study overall: The use of 2% DPC on about 2 cm by about 2 cm of upper inner arm skin constituted sensitization. General study points: No alteration of TCRs above 1 in 1000 frequency was seen with DPC sensitization.

TCRdb analysed the RACE reads with MiXCR anew, one entry per CDR3 protein. The data show 95,000 to 150,000 distinct CDR3 sequences, with around an eighth seen just once and around 3% held by the top ten. There are many counts of this clonotype. Its target is not known. The sample's time point: pre-sensitization, week 0. Sample treatment: therapeutic diphenylcyclopropenone sensitization with weekly scalp DPC. The study extracted total RNA from unfractionated whole blood. The sequenced sample was whole blood, obtained in connection with sensitization to the hapten diphenylcyclopropenone (DPC). This TCR derives from a woman aged 18-35 years with alopecia areata. Some clones in this sample may be carry-over from other donors' samples.

The CDR3 reads CASRKPDNEQFF. In nucleotides, the CDR3 is TGTGCCAGCAGAAAACCCGATAATGAGCAGTTCTTC. The rearrangement uses TRBV6-6 and TRBJ2-1, with D uncertain. Between the trimmed V and J ends, which lost 6 bases and 7 bases, there was a span of 10 bases. CDR3 length equals 12 residues. Germline V lookup: CDR1 MNHNY, CDR2 SVGAGI (reference sequence).